Listed below are T cell receptor beta chains from one sample, sequenced in a study of cytomegalovirus exposure and HLA in healthy donors. The repertoire was sequenced with immunoSEQ multiplex PCR; TCRdb's copy has only in-frame clones and lacks some. Of around 180,000 clones listed, 75% to 90% are singletons. Sequenced: PBMCs. The receptors were gathered from a boy aged 2 to 10 in good health and CMV-seronegative. Both conserved end residues are trimmed from each CDR3. The order of the fields is J gene, clone size, D gene, V gene, CDR3 length, CDR3 protein. The D gene is left open where the match is weak. Clone size appears in some rows only: once, few, many, or a class for an expanded clone.

TRBJ1-2 - - TRBV4-1 13 ASSPQTGPIYGYT
TRBJ2-7 - TRBD2 TRBV5-1 15 ASSKGTSGRVSYEQY
TRBJ2-1 - - TRBV6-4 13 ASSDTSEGHDEQF
TRBJ2-1 - - TRBV7-9 13 ASSLTGIGGNEQF
TRBJ2-3 few - TRBV7-8 11 ASSFSSTDTQY
TRBJ2-7 - TRBD2 TRBV19 12 ASSRDSGTYEQY
TRBJ2-7 - TRBD1 TRBV29-1 15 SVEWDSTQGSSYEQY
TRBJ2-3 - TRBD2 TRBV6-5 13 ASSYFSGSTDTQY
TRBJ2-3 once TRBD1 TRBV9 14 ASSGRQGAVTDTQY
TRBJ1-2 - TRBD1 TRBV25-1 15 ASRTKDRVDNRMGYT
TRBJ1-5 - - TRBV15 12 ATSRGSPDQPQH
TRBJ1-2 - - TRBV2 11 ASSGQGDYGYT
TRBJ2-7 - TRBD1 TRBV30 14 AWSVPAGGVFYEQY
TRBJ1-4 - - TRBV7-9 13 ASSLDREANEKLF
TRBJ2-5 - TRBD1 TRBV29-1 12 SVGETGVEETQY
TRBJ1-1 - TRBD1 TRBV4-3 19 ASSQLHTYPGTGDMNTEAF
TRBJ2-7 - TRBD1 TRBV5-1 12 ASSLDRGAYEQY
TRBJ2-3 - TRBD1 TRBV5-6 14 ASRTTGPTSTDTQY
TRBJ1-1 - - TRBV27 14 ASSLWQREGNTEAF
TRBJ2-1 - TRBD2 TRBV30 12 ACAGGAKNNEQF
TRBJ1-2 - TRBD1 TRBV30 12 AWSSRDRVGGYT
TRBJ2-1 - - TRBV13 11 ASSTQTGNEQF
TRBJ1-1 - - TRBV19 10 ASSITSTEAF
TRBJ2-2 - TRBD2 TRBV7-6 13 ASSLRLAGTGELF
TRBJ1-1 - - TRBV7-7 11 ASSLNQNTEAF
TRBJ2-1 - TRBD2 TRBV6-6 14 ASSYGTSGVYNEQF
TRBJ2-3 - - TRBV9 13 ASSVEAASTDTQY
TRBJ1-5 - - TRBV5-8 13 ASTEGVVGNQPQH
TRBJ2-5 - TRBD2 TRBV5-1 14 ASRRSGGGLEETQY
TRBJ2-1 - TRBD2 TRBV9 14 ASSVTSGGAGNEQF
TRBJ2-1 few - TRBV19 13 ASSTSGYSYNEQF
TRBJ1-1 - TRBD1 TRBV2 11 ASSGDRYTEAF
TRBJ1-1 once - TRBV6-5 11 ASRQGRETEAF
TRBJ2-6 - - TRBV9 13 ASSPFPTGANVLT
TRBJ2-7 - - TRBV7-8 13 ASSLRRGVSYEQY
TRBJ1-5 - - TRBV5-6 11 ASSFAGRQPQH
TRBJ2-7 - - TRBV11-2 10 ASSPVAAEQY
TRBJ1-1 - - TRBV30 11 AWSMRANTEAF
TRBJ2-7 - - TRBV2 10 ASIGGGYEQY
TRBJ2-3 - TRBD2 TRBV5-4 12 ASRIAGGTDTQY